A single sample gave rise to the 14 T cell receptor beta chains below, sequenced in a study of blood T cell repertoires in COVID-19. TCRdb's copy holds only in-frame clones and misses some; the assay was immunoSEQ multiplex PCR. The sample includes roughly 460,000 clones, about 90% of them seen just once. Specimen: peripheral blood. Receptors were obtained from a man between 18 and 29 years old with COVID-19, enrolled during active disease.

This clone was recorded only once. J is TRBJ1-2 and V is TRBV19; possible D gene TRBD1, 5 bases. The CDR3 length is 14 residues. In germline, CDR1 is LNHDA, CDR2 SQIVND (reference sequence). The V end lost 6 bases, the J end lost 7 bases, and 18 bases lay between the germline ends. CDR3 in amino acids: CASRSPKTASGYTF. The CDR3 nucleotides read TGTGCCAGTAGATCACCAAAGACAGCTAGTGGCTACACCTTC.

This rearrangement joins TRBV7-9 to TRBJ2-3; 7 nucleotides align to TRBD1. The junction had 8 bases not matched to a gene; V was cut back by 5 bases and J by 9 bases. Germline values: CDR1 SEHNR, CDR2 FQNEAQ (reference sequence). The CDR3 sequence is 13 residues long. The CDR3 region is CASSQRGLITQYF. For the CDR3, the DNA is TGTGCCAGCAGCCAGAGGGGGCTAATAACGCAGTATTTT.

The gene calls are TRBV5-1 and TRBJ2-6, with 7 positions matching TRBD1. With 0 bases clipped from V and 0 bases from J, the junction kept 6 bases outside the gene matches. Germline CDR1 reads SGHRS; CDR2 reads YFSETQ. The CDR3 contains 18 residues. The CDR3 region is CASSLVGGRDSGANVLTF. As DNA, the CDR3 is TGCGCCAGCAGCTTGGTAGGGGGCAGGGACTCTGGGGCCAACGTCCTGACTTTC.

The CDR3: CASSPSALTEAFF. Here the CDR3 DNA reads TGTGCCAGCTCACCATCTGCGCTGACTGAAGCTTTCTTT. The genes are TRBV18 and TRBJ1-1; D remains ambiguous. Germline V gene sequence: CDR1 KGHSH, CDR2 LQKENI. V was pared by 2 bases and J by 5 bases, with 9 bases between. This CDR3 has 13 residues. Full variable domain (outside the CDR3, taken from reference TRBV18 and TRBJ1-1): NAGVMQNPRHLVRRRGQEARLRCSPMKGHSHVYWYRQLPEEGLKFMVYLQKENIIDESGMPKERFSAEFPKEGPSILRIQQVVRGDSAAYFCASSPSALTEAFFGQGTRLTVV.

The gene calls are TRBV19 and TRBJ1-1, with unresolved D. V lost 0 bases and J 4 bases, leaving 12 bases between the germline ends. The CDR3 sequence is 15 residues long. The germline gives CDR1 LNHDA, CDR2 SQIVND (reference sequence). The CDR3: CASSIDPRMGTEAFF. In DNA, the CDR3 is TGTGCCAGTAGTATAGATCCCAGGATGGGCACTGAAGCTTTCTTT.

The chain employs TRBV3-1 (or the pseudogene TRBV3-2) and TRBJ2-1; 11 bases agree with TRBD2. The CDR3 covers 14 residues. The V and J ends lost 4 bases and 10 bases, in that order; junction bases with no gene match: 6. Germline V gene lookup returns CDR1 LGHDT and CDR2 YNNKEL (reference sequence). CDR3 coding DNA: TGTGCCAGCAGCCTAACTAGCGGGAGCCAAGAGCAGTTCTTC. This codes for CASSLTSGSQEQFF.

The chain carries TRBV19 and TRBJ2-5, with TRBD1 matching 7 bases. This CDR3 comprises 14 residues. Germline V CDR1 and CDR2: LNHDA, SQIVND (reference sequence). V gave up 4 bases and J gave up 4 bases; unmatched junction bases: 6. The CDR3 sequence is CASSSQGVGETQYF. The DNA of the CDR3 is TGTGCCAGTAGTAGCCAGGGGGTTGGAGAGACCCAGTACTTC.

The chain couples TRBV5-1 to TRBJ1-2; TRBD1 aligns across 10 bases. Per germline, CDR1 SGHRS and CDR2 YFSETQ. The J segment lost 2 bases and the V segment lost 3 bases, leaving 1 base of the junction unmatched. This CDR3 spans 14 amino acids. This CDR3 is CASSWGQGNYGYTF. DNA of the CDR3: TGCGCCAGCAGCTGGGGACAGGGGAACTATGGCTACACCTTC.

The chain couples TRBV18 to TRBJ2-7, with a weak D call TRBD2 (5 bases). This CDR3 region has 14 residues. Per the germline V gene, CDR1 is KGHSH and CDR2 is LQKENI. V was pared by 2 bases and J by 3 bases, with 11 bases between. This CDR3 reads CASSPDGSGYEQYF. CDR3 sequence (DNA): TGTGCCAGCTCACCAGATGGGAGTGGCTACGAGCAGTACTTC.

The rearrangement joins TRBV24-1 to TRBJ2-1; D is possibly TRBD1 (6 bases). The V end was cut by 7 bases, the J end by 8 bases, with 17 bases between. The CDR3 extends over 14 amino acids. Germline V gene sequence: CDR1 KGHDR, CDR2 SFDVKD. The CDR3 coding sequence is TGTGCCACCAGGGGGGCCAATCGGGGCCATGAGCAGTTCTTC. Its translation: CATRGANRGHEQFF.

This chain links TRBV11-2 with TRBJ2-5; 8 bases line up with TRBD2. Looked up from germline, CDR1 is SGHAT and CDR2 is FQNNGV. The CDR3 has 16 residues. The J segment lost 5 bases and the V segment lost 1 base, leaving 9 bases of the junction unmatched. The chain's CDR3 is CASSLVGTSGWETQYF. DNA of the CDR3: TGTGCCAGCAGCTTAGTTGGAACTAGCGGCTGGGAGACCCAGTACTTC.

V is TRBV19 and J is TRBJ1-1; 9 bases align to TRBD1. The CDR3 contains 16 residues. Germline trimming cut 2 bases from V and 0 bases from J; bases unmatched to any gene: 4. Germline CDR1 reads LNHDA; CDR2 reads SQIVND (reference sequence). The CDR3 region is CASSIRGQGLNTEAFF. The CDR3 DNA sequence: TGTGCCAGTAGTATAAGGGGACAGGGTCTGAACACTGAAGCTTTCTTT.

The rearrangement joins TRBV7-2 to TRBJ1-5, with D unresolved. Germline loops: CDR1 SGHTA, CDR2 FQGNSA. The CDR3 is made up of 19 amino acids. Trimming removed 0 bases at V and 3 bases at J, with 21 bases between. CDR3 residues: CASSLAEVNGASINQPQHF. In DNA, the CDR3 is TGTGCCAGCAGCTTAGCCGAGGTTAACGGTGCGTCGATCAATCAGCCCCAGCATTTT.

This clone was seen only a few times. This sequence joins TRBV7-9 and TRBJ1-1; maybe TRBD1 (5 bases). V was trimmed by 1 base and J by 10 bases, leaving 7 bases between them. CDR3 length: 11 residues. Germline CDR1 reads SEHNR; CDR2 reads FQNEAQ (reference sequence). This CDR3 reads CASSLGDSAFF. In DNA, the CDR3 is TGTGCCAGCAGCTTAGGGGACTCAGCTTTCTTT.